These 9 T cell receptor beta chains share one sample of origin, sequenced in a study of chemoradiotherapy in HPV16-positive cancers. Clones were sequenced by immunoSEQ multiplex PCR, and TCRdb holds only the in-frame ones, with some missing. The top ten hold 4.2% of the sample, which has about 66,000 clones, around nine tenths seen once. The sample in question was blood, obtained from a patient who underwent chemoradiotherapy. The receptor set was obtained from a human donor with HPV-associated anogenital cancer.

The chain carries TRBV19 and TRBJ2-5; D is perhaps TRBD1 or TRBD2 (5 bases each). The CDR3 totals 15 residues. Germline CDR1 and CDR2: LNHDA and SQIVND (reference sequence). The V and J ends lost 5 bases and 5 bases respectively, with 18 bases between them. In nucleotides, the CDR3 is TGTGCCAGTAGTCCGAGGGACCAGGTGACGGAGACCCAGTACTTC. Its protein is CASSPRDQVTETQYF.

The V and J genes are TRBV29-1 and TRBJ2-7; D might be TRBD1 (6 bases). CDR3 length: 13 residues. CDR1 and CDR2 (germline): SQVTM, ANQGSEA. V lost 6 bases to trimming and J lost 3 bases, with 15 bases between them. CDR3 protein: CSVETGGGYEQYF. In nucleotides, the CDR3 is TGCAGCGTCGAGACAGGAGGAGGCTACGAGCAGTACTTC.

The CDR3 reads CASRTSAGGTYEQYF. In DNA form, the CDR3 reads TGTGCCAGCAGGACGAGCGCGGGTGGGACCTACGAGCAGTACTTC. V usage is TRBV2 and J usage is TRBJ2-7; a possible D gene is TRBD2 (5 bases). This CDR3 has 15 residues. Looked up from germline, CDR1 is SNHLY and CDR2 is FYNNEI. V was cut by 6 bases and J by 2 bases, with 17 bases left in between.

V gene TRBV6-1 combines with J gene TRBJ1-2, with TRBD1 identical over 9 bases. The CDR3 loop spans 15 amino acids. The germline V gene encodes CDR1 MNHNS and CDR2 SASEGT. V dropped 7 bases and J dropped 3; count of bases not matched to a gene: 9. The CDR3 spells CASTPGTGFDYGYTF. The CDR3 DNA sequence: TGTGCCAGCACTCCCGGGACAGGGTTTGACTATGGCTACACCTTC.

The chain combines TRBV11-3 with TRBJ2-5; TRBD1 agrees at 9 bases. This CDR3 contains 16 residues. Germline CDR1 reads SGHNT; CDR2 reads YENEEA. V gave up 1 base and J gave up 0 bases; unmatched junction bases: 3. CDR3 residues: CASSLGGTGHQETQYF. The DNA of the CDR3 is TGTGCCAGCAGCTTAGGGGGGACAGGGCACCAAGAGACCCAGTACTTC.

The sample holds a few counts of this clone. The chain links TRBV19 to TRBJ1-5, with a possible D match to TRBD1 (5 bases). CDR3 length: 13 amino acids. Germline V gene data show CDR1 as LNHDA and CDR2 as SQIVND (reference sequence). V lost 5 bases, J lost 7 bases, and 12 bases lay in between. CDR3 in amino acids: CASSEDGAQPQHF. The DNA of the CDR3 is TGTGCCAGTAGTGAGGACGGGGCGCAGCCCCAGCATTTT.

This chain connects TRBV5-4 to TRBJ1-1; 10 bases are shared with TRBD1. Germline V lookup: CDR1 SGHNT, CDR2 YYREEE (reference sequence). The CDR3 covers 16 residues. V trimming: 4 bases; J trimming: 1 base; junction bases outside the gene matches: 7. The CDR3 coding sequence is TGTGCCAGCAGCCAACGGGACAGGGGACCGAACACTGAAGCTTTCTTT. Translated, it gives CASSQRDRGPNTEAFF. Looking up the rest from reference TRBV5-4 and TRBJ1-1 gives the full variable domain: ETGVTQSPTHLIKTRGQQVTLRCSSQSGHNTVSWYQQALGQGPQFIFQYYREEENGRGNFPPRFSGLQFPNYSSELNVNALELDDSALYLCASSQRDRGPNTEAFFGQGTRLTVV.

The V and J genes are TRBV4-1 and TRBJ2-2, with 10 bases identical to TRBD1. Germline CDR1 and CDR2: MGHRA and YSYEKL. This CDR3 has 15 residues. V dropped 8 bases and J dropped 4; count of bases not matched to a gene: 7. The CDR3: CASSQRTGGTGELFF. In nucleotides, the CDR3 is TGCGCCAGCTCCCAAAGGACAGGGGGCACCGGGGAGCTGTTTTTT.

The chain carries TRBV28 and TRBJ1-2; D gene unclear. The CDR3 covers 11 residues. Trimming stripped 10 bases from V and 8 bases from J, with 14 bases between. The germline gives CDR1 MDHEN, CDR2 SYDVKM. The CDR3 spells CATALGRGYTF. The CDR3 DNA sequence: TGTGCCACCGCCTTGGGTCGGGGCTACACCTTC.